This T cell receptor (beta chain) originates from a study of blood T cells in healthy people across ages. About the study: When template switching was applied, about one barcoded beta molecule was captured per two T cells. Study-wide findings and caveats: Nothing was known about donor CMV status, and this possibly confounded expanded clonotype changes. Using unsorted PBMCs precluded a conclusive naive versus antigen-experienced comparison.

A J-beta primer mix and a sample-barcoded 5' primer were used in a second PCR of roughly 7 to 12 cycles. One entry per CDR3 protein, called by TCRdb with MiXCR from the 5' RACE reads. The data show fewer than 2 million distinct CDR3 sequences, about two fifths seen once. The V and J ends lost 0 bases and 3 bases respectively, with 12 bases between them. Germline CDR1 and CDR2: SGHRS and YFSETQ. This CDR3 contains 15 residues. As for this clonotype: Antigen specificity is unknown.

The specimen was blood. This clonotype originated in a human donor in good health. This chain joins TRBV5-1 and TRBJ2-5; D is tentatively TRBD1 or TRBD2 (5 bases each). The CDR3 protein is CASSLEWGSEETQYF. CDR3 DNA sequence: TGCGCCAGCAGCTTGGAATGGGGGTCCGAAGAGACCCAGTACTTC.